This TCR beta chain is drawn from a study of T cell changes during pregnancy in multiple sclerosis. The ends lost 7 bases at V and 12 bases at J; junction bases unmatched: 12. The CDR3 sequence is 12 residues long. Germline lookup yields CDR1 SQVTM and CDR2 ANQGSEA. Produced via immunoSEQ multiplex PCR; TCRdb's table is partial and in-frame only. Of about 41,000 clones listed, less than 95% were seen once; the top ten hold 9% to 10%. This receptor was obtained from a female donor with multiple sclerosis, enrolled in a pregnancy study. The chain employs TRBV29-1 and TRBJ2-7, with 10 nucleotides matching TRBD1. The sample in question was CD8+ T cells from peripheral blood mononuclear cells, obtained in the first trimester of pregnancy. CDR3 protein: CSATTGGRLVYF. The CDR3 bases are TGCAGCGCTACGACAGGGGGCCGGTTAGTGTACTTC.